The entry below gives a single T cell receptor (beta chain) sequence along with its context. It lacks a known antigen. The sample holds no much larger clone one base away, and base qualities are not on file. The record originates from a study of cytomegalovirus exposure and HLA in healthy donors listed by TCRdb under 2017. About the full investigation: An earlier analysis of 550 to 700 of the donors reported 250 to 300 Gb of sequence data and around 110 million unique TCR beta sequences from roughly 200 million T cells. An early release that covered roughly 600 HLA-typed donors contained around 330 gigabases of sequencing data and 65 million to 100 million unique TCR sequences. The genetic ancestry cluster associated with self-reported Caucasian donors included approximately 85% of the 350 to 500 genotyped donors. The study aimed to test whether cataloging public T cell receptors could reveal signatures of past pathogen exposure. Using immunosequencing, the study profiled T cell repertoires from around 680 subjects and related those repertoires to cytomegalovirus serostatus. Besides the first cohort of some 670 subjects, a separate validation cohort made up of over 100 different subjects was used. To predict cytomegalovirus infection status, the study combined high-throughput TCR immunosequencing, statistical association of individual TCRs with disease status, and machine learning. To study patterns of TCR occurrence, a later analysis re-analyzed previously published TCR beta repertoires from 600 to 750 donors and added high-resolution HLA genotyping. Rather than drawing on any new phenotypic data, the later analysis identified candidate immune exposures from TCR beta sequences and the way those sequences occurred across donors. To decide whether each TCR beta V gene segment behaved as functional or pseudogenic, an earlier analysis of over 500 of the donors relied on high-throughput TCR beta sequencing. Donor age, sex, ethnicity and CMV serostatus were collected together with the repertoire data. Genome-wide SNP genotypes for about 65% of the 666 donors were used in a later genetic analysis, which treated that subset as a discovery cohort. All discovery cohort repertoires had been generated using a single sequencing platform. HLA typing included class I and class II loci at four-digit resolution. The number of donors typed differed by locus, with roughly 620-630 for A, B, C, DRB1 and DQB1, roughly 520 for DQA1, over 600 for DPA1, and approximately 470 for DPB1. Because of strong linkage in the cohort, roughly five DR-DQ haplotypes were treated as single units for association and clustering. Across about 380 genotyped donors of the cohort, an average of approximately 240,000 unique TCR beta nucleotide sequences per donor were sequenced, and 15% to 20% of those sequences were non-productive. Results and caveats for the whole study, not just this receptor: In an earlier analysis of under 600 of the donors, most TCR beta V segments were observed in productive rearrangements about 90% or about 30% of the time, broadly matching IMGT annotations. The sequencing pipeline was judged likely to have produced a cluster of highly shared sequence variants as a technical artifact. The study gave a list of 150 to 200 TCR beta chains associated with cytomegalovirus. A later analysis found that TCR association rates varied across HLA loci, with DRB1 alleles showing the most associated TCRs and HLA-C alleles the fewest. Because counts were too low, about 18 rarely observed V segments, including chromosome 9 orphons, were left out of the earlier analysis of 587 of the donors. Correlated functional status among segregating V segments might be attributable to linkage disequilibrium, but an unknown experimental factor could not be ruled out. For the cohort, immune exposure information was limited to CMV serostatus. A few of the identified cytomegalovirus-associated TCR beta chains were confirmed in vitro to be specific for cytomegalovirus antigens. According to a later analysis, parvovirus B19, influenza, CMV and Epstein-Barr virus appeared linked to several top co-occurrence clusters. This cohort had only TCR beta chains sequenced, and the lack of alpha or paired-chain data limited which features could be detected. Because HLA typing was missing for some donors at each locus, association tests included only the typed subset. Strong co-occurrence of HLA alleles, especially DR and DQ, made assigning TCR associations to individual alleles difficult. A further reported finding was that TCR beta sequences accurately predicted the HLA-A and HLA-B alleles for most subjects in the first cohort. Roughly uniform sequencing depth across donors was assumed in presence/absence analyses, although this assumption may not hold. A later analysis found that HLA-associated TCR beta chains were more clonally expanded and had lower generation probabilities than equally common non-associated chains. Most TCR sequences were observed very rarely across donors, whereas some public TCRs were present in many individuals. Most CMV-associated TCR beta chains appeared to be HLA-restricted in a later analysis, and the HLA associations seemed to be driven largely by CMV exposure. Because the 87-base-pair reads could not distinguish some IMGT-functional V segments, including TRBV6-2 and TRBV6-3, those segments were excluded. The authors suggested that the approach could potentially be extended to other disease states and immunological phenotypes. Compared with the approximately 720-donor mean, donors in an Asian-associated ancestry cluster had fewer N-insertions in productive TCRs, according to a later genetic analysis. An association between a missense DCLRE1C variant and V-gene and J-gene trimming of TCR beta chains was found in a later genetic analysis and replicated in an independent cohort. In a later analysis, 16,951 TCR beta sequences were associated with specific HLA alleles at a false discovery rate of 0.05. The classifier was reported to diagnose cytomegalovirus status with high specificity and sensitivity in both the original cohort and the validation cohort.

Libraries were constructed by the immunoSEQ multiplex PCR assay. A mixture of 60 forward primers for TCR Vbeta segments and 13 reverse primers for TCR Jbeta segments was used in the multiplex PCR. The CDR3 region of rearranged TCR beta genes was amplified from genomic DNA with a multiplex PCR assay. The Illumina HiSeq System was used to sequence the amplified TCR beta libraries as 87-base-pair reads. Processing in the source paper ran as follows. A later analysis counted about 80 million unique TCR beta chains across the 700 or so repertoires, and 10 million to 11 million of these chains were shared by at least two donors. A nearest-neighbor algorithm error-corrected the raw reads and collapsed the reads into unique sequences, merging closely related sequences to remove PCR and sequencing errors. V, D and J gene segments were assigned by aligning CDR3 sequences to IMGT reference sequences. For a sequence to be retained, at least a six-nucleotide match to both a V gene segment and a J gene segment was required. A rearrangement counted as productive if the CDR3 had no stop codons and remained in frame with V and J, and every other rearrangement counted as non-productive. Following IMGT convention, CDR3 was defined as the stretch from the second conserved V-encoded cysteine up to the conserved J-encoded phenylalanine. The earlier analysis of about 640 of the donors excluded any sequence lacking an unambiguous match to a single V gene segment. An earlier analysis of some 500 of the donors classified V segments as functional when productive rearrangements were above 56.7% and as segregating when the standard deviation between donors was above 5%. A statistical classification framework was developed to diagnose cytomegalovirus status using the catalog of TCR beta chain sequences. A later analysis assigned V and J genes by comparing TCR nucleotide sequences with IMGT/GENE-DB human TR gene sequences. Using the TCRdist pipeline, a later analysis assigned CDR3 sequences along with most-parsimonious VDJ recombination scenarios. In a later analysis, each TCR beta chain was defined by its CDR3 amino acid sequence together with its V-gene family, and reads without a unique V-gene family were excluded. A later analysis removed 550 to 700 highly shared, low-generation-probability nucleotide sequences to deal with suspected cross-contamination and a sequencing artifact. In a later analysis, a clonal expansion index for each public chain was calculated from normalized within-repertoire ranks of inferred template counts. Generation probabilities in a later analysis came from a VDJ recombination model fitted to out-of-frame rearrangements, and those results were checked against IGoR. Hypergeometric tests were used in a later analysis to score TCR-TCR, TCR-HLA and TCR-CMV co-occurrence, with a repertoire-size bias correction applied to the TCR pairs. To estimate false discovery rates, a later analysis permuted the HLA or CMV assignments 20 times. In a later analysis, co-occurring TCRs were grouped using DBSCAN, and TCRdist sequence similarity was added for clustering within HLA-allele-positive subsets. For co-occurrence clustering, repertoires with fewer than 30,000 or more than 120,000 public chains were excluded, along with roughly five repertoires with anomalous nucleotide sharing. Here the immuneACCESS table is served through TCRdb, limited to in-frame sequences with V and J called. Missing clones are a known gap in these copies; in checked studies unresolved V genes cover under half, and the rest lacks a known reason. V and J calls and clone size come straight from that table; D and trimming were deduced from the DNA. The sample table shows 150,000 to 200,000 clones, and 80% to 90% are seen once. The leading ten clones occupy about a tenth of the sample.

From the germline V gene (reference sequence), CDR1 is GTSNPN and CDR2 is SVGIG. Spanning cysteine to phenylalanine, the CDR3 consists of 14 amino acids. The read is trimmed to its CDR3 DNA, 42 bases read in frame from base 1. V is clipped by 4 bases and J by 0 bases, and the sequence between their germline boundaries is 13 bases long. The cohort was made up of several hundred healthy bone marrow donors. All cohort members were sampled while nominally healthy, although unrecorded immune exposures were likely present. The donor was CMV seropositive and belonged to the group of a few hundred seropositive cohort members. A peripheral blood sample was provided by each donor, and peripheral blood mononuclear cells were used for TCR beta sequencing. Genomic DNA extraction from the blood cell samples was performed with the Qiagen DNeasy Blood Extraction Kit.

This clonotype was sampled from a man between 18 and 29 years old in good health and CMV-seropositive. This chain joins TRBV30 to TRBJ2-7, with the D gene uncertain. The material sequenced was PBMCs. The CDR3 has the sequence CAWTRLRSSYEQYF. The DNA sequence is TGTGCCTGGACGAGACTGCGCTCCTCCTACGAGCAGTACTTC.